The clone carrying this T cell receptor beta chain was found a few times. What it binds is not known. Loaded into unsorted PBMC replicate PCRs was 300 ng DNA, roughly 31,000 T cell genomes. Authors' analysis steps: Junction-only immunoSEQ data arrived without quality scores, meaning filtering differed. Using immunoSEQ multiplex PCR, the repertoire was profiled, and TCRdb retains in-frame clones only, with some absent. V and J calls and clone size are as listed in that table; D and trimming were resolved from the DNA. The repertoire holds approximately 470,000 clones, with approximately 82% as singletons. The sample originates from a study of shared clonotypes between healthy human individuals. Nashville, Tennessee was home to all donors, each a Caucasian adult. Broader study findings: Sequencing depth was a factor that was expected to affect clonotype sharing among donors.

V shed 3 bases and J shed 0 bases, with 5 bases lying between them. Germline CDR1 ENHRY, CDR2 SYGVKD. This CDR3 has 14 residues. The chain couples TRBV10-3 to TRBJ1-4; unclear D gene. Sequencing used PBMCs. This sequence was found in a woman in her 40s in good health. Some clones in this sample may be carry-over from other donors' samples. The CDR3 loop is CAISDVATNEKLFF. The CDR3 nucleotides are TGTGCCATCAGTGACGTTGCAACTAATGAAAAACTGTTTTTT.